This T cell receptor beta chain comes out of a study of T cell responses to AZD1222 COVID-19 vaccine. General study findings and limits: The study sampled repertoires only after the peak T cell response. Vaccine-associated CD4 TCRs ranged over spike, dominating at 160-218 and 743-854. It should be noted that donors were predominantly white British and more often female, and clonal diversity was possibly underestimated.

V was pared by 7 bases and J by 2 bases, with 10 bases between. The germline V gene encodes CDR1 SSHAT and CDR2 FNYEAQ (reference sequence). CDR3 length equals 13 residues. Here immunoSEQ multiplex PCR was the method, and the copy in TCRdb shows in-frame clones only, minus some. The repertoire consists of 150,000 to 200,000 clones, with 90% occurring once and the leading ten covering about 6.5%. The analysis combined second doses at about 4 or about 12 weeks. A word on this clone: What it binds is not known.

This chain links TRBV7-7 with TRBJ2-3; no firm D call. The specimen comprised peripheral blood, sampled 28 days after the second AZD1222 dose. The source of this sequence is an adult who received the AZD1222 COVID-19 vaccine. CDR3 protein: CASTKGPTDTQYF. DNA for the CDR3: TGTGCCAGCACCAAGGGTCCCACAGATACGCAGTATTTT. Together with reference TRBV7-7 and TRBJ2-3, the CDR3 gives the full variable domain: GAGVSQSPRYKVTKRGQDVTLRCDPISSHATLYWYQQALGQGPEFLTYFNYEAQPDKSGLPSDRFSAERPEGSISTLTIQRTEQRDSAMYRCASTKGPTDTQYFGPGTRLTVL.